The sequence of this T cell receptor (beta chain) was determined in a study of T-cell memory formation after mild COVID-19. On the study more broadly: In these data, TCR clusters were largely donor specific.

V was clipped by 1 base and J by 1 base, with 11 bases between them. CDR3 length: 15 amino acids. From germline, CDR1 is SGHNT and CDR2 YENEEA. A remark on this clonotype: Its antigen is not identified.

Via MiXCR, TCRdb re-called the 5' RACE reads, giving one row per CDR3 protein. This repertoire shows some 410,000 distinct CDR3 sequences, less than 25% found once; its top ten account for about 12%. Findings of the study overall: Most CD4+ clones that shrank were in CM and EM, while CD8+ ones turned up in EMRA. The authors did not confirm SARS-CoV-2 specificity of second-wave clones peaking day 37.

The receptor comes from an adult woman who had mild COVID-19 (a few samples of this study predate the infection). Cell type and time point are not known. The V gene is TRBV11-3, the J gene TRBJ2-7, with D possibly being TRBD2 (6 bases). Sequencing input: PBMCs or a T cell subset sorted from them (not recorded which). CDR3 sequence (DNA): TGTGCCAGCAGCTTAGTGGCTAGCGAGTCCTACGAGCAGTACTTC. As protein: CASSLVASESYEQYF.